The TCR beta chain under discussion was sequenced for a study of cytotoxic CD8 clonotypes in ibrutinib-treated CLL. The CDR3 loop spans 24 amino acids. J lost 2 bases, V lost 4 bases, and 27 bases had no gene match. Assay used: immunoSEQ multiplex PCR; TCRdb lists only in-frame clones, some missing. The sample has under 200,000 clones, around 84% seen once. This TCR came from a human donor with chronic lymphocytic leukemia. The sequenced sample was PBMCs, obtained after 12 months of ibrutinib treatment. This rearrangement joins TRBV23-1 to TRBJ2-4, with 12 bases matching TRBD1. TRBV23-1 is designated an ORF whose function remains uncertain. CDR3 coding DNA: TGCGCCAGCAGTCTAATGGGAGAGGGGACAGGGGGCGAGTACGGCGAGAAAACCAAAAACATTCAGTACTTC. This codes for CASSLMGEGTGGEYGEKTKNIQYF.